This TCR beta chain was sequenced during a study of T-cell reconstitution after alpha-beta-depleted transplantation in children (dated by TCRdb to about 2016). Context from the whole study: Using TCR repertoire profiling, the study quantitatively followed how T-cell immune reconstitution unfolded in children after TCRalphabeta/CD19-depleted allogeneic hematopoietic cell transplantation.

Library method: PCR. The instrument was an Illumina HiSeq 2500. TCR libraries were prepared with molecular barcoding, using unique molecular identifiers to normalize TCRbeta repertoire quantification. TCRdb cleaned the public reads at Q25 with fastp, built clones with MiXCR and kept in-frame beta chains. Rows with a matching CDR3 protein are joined into one entry that keeps the most common DNA and genes. Present in this sample are 400,000 to 500,000 distinct CDR3 sequences, 11% of which were seen just once. The ten largest clones represent 4.5% to 7% of the sample. Worth noting for this clonotype: Its antigen remains undetermined. Per-base quality was not reported, and no clone a single base away is much larger than it.

Its CDR3 holds 15 amino acids, cysteine through phenylalanine. The sequence is cut down to CDR3 DNA, 45 bases in frame from base 1. CDR1 and CDR2, per the germline V gene, are SGHTA and FQGNSA. V sheds 1 base and J sheds 2 bases, leaving 8 bases between their ends. The sequence was collected from a human donor who donated a stem cell graft to a child with acute myeloid leukemia. The specimen was PBMCs from the stem cell graft donor, collected from the stem cell graft. The rearranged segments are TRBV7-2 and TRBJ2-2, with TRBD2 as a weak D call on 5 bases. The DNA reads TGTGCCAGCAGCTTAGAGCGGTACAACACCGGGGAGCTGTTTTTT. It translates as CASSLERYNTGELFF.